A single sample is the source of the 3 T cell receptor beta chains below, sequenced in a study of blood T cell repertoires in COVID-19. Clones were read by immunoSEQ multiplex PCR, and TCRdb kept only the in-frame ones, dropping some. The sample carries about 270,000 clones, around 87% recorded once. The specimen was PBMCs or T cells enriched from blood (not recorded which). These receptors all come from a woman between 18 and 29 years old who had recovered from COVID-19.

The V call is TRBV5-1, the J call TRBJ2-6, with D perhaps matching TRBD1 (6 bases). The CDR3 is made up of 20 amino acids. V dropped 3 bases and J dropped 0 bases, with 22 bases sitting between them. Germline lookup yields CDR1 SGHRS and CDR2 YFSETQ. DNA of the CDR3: TGCGCCAGCAGCTCGTGGATGGGGGCAGGGAAAGGCTCTGGGGCCAACGTCCTGACTTTC. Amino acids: CASSSWMGAGKGSGANVLTF.

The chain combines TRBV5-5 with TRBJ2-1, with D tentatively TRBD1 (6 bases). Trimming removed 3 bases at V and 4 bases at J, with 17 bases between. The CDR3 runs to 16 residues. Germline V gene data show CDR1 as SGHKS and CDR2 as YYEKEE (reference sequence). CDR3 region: CASSSPLRDKYNEQFF. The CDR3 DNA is TGTGCCAGCAGCTCACCCTTAAGGGACAAATACAATGAGCAGTTCTTC.

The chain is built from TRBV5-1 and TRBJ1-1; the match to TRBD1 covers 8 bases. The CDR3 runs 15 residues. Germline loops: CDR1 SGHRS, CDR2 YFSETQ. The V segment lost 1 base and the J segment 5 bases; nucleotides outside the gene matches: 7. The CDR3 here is CASSLLSTGETEAFF. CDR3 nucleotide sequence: TGCGCCAGCAGCTTGCTCTCGACAGGGGAGACTGAAGCTTTCTTT.